The 17 T cell receptor beta chains in this list originate from one sample, sequenced in a study of identical twins. TCRdb re-called the 5' RACE reads through MiXCR, storing one row per CDR3 protein. The sample lists 450,000 or so distinct CDR3 sequences; 13% to 15% were seen once. The sample was also reused in another study, on yellow fever vaccine responses in identical twins.

Material for sequencing was CD4+ T cells sorted from blood. The receptors here all came from a woman aged 18-29 years in good health.

This clonotype was counted many times. The V gene is TRBV20-1, the J gene TRBJ2-1; 9 positions match TRBD2. Per the germline V gene, CDR1 is DFQATT and CDR2 is SNEGSKA (reference sequence). After removal of 5 bases from V and 6 bases from J, the junction contained 11 bases not matched to a gene. This CDR3 contains 15 residues. The CDR3 DNA is TGCAGTGCTCCTGTGGCGGGAGGGCCTGCCAATGAGCAGTTCTTC. It yields the protein CSAPVAGGPANEQFF.

This clonotype was seen ten or more times. V gene TRBV28 combines with J gene TRBJ2-5, with TRBD2 matching over 12 bases. This CDR3 region has 15 residues. Trimming removed 5 bases from V and 3 bases from J; junction bases left unmatched: 4. Germline CDR1 and CDR2: MDHEN and SYDVKM. CDR3 sequence (DNA): TGTGCCAGCAGTCTGAGACTAGCGGGAGAAGAGACCCAGTACTTC. Translation: CASSLRLAGEETQYF.

In DNA, the CDR3 is TGTGCCAGCTCGAGGCAGGGTCACCACGAGCAGTACTTC. Protein: CASSRQGHHEQYF. The gene calls are TRBV18 and TRBJ2-7; a possible D gene is TRBD1 (5 bases). The length of the CDR3 is 13 residues. Germline values: CDR1 KGHSH, CDR2 LQKENI. Trimming shortened V by 6 bases and J by 5 bases, and 14 bases separated the two germline ends.

There are many counts of this clonotype. This chain uses TRBV14 with TRBJ1-2, with 7 nucleotides matching TRBD1. The CDR3 length is 15 residues. With V trimmed by 1 base and J by 7 bases, 9 bases remained unmatched. Germline-derived CDR1 and CDR2 are SGHDN and FVKESK. The CDR3 DNA follows: TGTGCCAGCAGCCAAGCCCTGACAGGGTTGATTGGCTACACCTTC. It is translated as CASSQALTGLIGYTF. The full variable domain, rest sourced from reference TRBV14 and TRBJ1-2, is EAGVTQFPSHSVIEKGQTVTLRCDPISGHDNLYWYRRVMGKEIKFLLHFVKESKQDESGMPNNRFLAERTGGTYSTLKVQPAELEDSGVYFCASSQALTGLIGYTFGSGTRLTVV.

This clonotype was recorded many times. The V gene is TRBV29-1, the J gene TRBJ2-5, with D tentatively TRBD1 (5 bases). Trimming pared 4 bases from V and 1 base from J, leaving 7 bases between. The germline CDR1 and CDR2 sequences are SQVTM and ANQGSEA. This CDR3 spans 12 amino acids. CDR3 residues: CSVVTGQETQYF. CDR3 nucleotides: TGCAGCGTTGTTACAGGCCAAGAGACCCAGTACTTC.

This clonotype was counted only a few times. This chain links TRBV28 with TRBJ2-7; 10 nucleotides line up with TRBD1. After removal of 6 bases from V and 2 bases from J, the junction contained 4 bases not matched to a gene. The CDR3 covers 14 residues. The germline CDR1 and CDR2 sequences are MDHEN and SYDVKM. The CDR3 nucleotides are TGTGCCAGCAGCGGACAGGGGGAAACCTACGAGCAGTACTTC. Translated, it gives CASSGQGETYEQYF.

The chain links TRBV4-3 to TRBJ2-1; weak D call: TRBD2 (5 bases). The length of the CDR3 is 15 residues. V was clipped by 1 base and J by 8 bases, with 15 bases between them. Germline V gives CDR1 LGHNA, CDR2 YSLEER. The CDR3 sequence: CASSQGLFRLYEQFF. The DNA for the CDR3 is TGCGCCAGCAGCCAAGGACTATTCAGATTGTATGAGCAGTTCTTC.

The chain links TRBV29-1 to TRBJ2-3, with TRBD2 identical over 10 bases. Trimming at V came to 4 bases and at J to 0 bases, leaving 4 bases not matched to a gene. Germline CDR1 reads SQVTM; CDR2 reads ANQGSEA. There are 15 residues in the CDR3. The DNA of the CDR3 is TGCAGCGTTGTACATAGCGGGGGGAGCACAGATACGCAGTATTTT. It encodes CSVVHSGGSTDTQYF.

This chain connects TRBV25-1 to TRBJ1-4; D is perhaps TRBD1 (5 bases). Per germline, CDR1 MGHDK and CDR2 SYGVNS. V lost 2 bases and J 10 bases, leaving 17 bases between the germline ends. The CDR3 is 15 residues long. CDR3 loop: CASSEVSRAGGKLFF. CDR3 sequence (DNA): TGTGCCAGCAGTGAAGTGAGCAGGGCCGGCGGAAAACTGTTTTTT. Full variable domain (rest looked up from reference TRBV25-1 and TRBJ1-4): EADIYQTPRYLVIGTGKKITLECSQTMGHDKMYWYQQDPGMELHLIHYSYGVNSTEKGDLSSESTVSRIRTEHFPLTLESARPSHTSQYLCASSEVSRAGGKLFFGSGTQLSVL.

This clonotype has more than one count but fewer than ten. V usage is TRBV5-1 and J usage is TRBJ2-3; 9 nucleotides align to TRBD2. Per the germline V gene, CDR1 is SGHRS and CDR2 is YFSETQ. Losses at the gene ends were 0 bases for V and 4 bases for J; bases not matched to a gene: 9. This CDR3 contains 17 residues. The CDR3 coding sequence is TGCGCCAGCAGCTTGGGAATAAGGCTAGCGGGGTCAGATACGCAGTATTTT. It codes for CASSLGIRLAGSDTQYF.

The table lists this clonotype with a few counts. The chain couples TRBV20-1 to TRBJ2-5; 7 bases match TRBD1. V was clipped by 5 bases and J by 2 bases; unmatched bases: 11. CDR1 is DFQATT, CDR2 SNEGSKA, per germline (reference sequence). CDR3 length: 15 residues. CDR3 loop: CSAPNQGQKQETQYF. Written as DNA, the CDR3 is TGCAGTGCTCCGAACCAGGGACAGAAACAAGAGACCCAGTACTTC.

V and J are TRBV29-1 and TRBJ2-5; D is unresolved. The CDR3 totals 12 residues. From germline, CDR1 is SQVTM and CDR2 ANQGSEA. Trimming left V 6 bases short and J 2 bases short, with 10 bases between. DNA of the CDR3: TGCAGCGTCTCAGAGACTCAAGAGACCCAGTACTTC. Its protein is CSVSETQETQYF.

In its sample, this clonotype was seen a few times. The chain joins TRBV11-3 to TRBJ2-3, with D tentatively TRBD1 (6 bases). V was pared by 5 bases and J by 0 bases, with 12 bases between. Germline V CDR1 and CDR2: SGHNT, YENEEA. The CDR3 runs to 15 residues. CDR3 in amino acids: CASSTTGRSTDTQYF. The CDR3 coding sequence is TGTGCCAGCAGCACGACAGGAAGGAGCACAGATACGCAGTATTTT. The variable domain in full, with the rest retrieved from reference TRBV11-3 and TRBJ2-3, is EAGVVQSPRYKIIEKKQPVAFWCNPISGHNTLYWYLQNLGQGPELLIRYENEEAVDDSQLPKDRFSAERLKGVDSTLKIQPAELGDSAVYLCASSTTGRSTDTQYFGPGTRLTVL.

This clonotype occurred many times. V is TRBV20-1 and J is TRBJ2-7, with 14 bases identical to TRBD2. Germline CDR1 is DFQATT and CDR2 is SNEGSKA (reference sequence). The CDR3 length is 15 residues. The V segment lost 1 base and the J segment 3 bases; nucleotides outside the gene matches: 2. CDR3 sequence reads: CSARAGLAGVYEQYF. CDR3 sequence (DNA): TGCAGTGCTAGAGCGGGACTAGCGGGAGTCTACGAGCAGTACTTC.

In its sample, this clonotype was seen a few times. This chain uses TRBV4-3 with TRBJ2-3, with 8 bases that match TRBD2. The CDR3 has 16 residues. Trimming removed 0 bases from V and 3 bases from J; junction bases left unmatched: 5. The germline V gene has CDR1 LGHNA and CDR2 YSLEER. CDR3 region: CASSQDQSGRTDTQYF. CDR3 DNA sequence: TGCGCCAGCAGCCAAGATCAAAGCGGGAGAACAGATACGCAGTATTTT.

This clonotype was picked up a small number of times. The V call is TRBV5-4, the J call TRBJ2-4; D remains unclear. The germline V gene has CDR1 SGHNT and CDR2 YYREEE (reference sequence). V lost 3 bases, J lost 0 bases, and 10 bases lay in between. This CDR3 spans 15 amino acids. This CDR3 is CASSSARQAKNIQYF. The CDR3 nucleotides read TGTGCCAGCAGCTCCGCCCGACAAGCCAAAAACATTCAGTACTTC.

This clonotype was detected a few times. The chain is built from TRBV25-1 and TRBJ2-1; D is perhaps TRBD2 (5 bases). V lost 11 bases and J lost 0, with 11 bases in between. This CDR3 has 13 amino acids. Germline CDR1 is MGHDK and CDR2 is SYGVNS. This chain's CDR3 is CASRASSYNEQFF. CDR3 bases: TGTGCCTCGCGGGCCAGCTCCTACAATGAGCAGTTCTTC.